This T cell receptor beta chain was sequenced in a study of blood T cells in healthy people across ages. General study results and limits: Age showed a roughly linear inverse relationship with TCR beta diversity per million T cells.

Combining a sample-barcoded 5' primer with a J-beta primer mix, a second PCR ran for about 7 to 11 cycles. A tag from a template-switch adaptor with 12 random nucleotides marked each cDNA molecule. TCRdb re-called the 5' RACE reads through MiXCR, storing one row per CDR3 protein. The data contain about 1.8 million distinct CDR3 sequences, roughly 49% of them singletons. The CDR3 has 16 residues. This clonotype was recorded once. Its antigen is unidentified. The chain has TRBV21-1 and TRBJ2-7. TRBV21-1 is listed as a pseudogene. Material for sequencing was blood. This TCR was sampled from a woman aged 40 to 50 in good health. DNA for the CDR3: TGTGCCAGCAGCACGCGCGCGAGAGGGGGCTCCTACGAGCAGTACTTC. Encoded protein: CASSTRARGGSYEQYF.